These T cell receptor beta chains were read from a single sample in a study of T-cell memory formation after mild COVID-19. TCRdb recomputed calls from the 5' RACE reads with MiXCR, one row per CDR3 protein. The sample includes around 140,000 distinct CDR3 sequences, 6% to 7% of them seen just once. Specimen: PBMCs or a T cell subset sorted from them (not recorded which). The receptor source for this set is an adult woman who had mild COVID-19 (a few samples of this study predate the infection). Cell type and time point are not known. The CDR3 runs from the conserved cysteine through the conserved F or W. Each record gives: J gene, V gene, CDR3 protein.

J: TRBJ1-6; V: TRBV27; CDR3: CASSFNGQSSVPLHF
J: TRBJ1-2; V: TRBV12-3/TRBV12-4; CDR3: CASSFYRGRDNYGYTF
J: TRBJ2-3; V: TRBV11-2; CDR3: CASSSGPRVSTDTQYF
J: TRBJ2-4; V: TRBV20-1; CDR3: CSATDRNIQYF
J: TRBJ2-7; V: TRBV7-9; CDR3: CASSLKTSLNEQYF
J: TRBJ2-1; V: TRBV5-1; CDR3: CASSLVQGEGNEQFF
J: TRBJ1-1; V: TRBV6-4; CDR3: CASREQVSTEAFF
J: TRBJ2-2; V: TRBV20-1; CDR3: CSARDQTSGGTNTGELFF
J: TRBJ1-1; V: TRBV7-6; CDR3: CASSPSRAHNAHTEAFF
J: TRBJ2-3; V: TRBV28; CDR3: CASSLSGGGSTDTQYF
J: TRBJ2-1; V: TRBV12-3/TRBV12-4; CDR3: CASSLALAGGPFYNEQFF
J: TRBJ2-1; V: TRBV15; CDR3: CATSRDSVTNEQFF
J: TRBJ2-5; V: TRBV5-1; CDR3: CASSPSGRAGETQYF
J: TRBJ2-1; V: TRBV7-9; CDR3: CASSRESEQFF